Listed here are 16 T cell receptor beta chains from one sample, sequenced in a study of T cell responses to AZD1222 COVID-19 vaccine. The data were produced by immunoSEQ multiplex PCR, yet TCRdb's version contains in-frame clones alone and is incomplete. The repertoire holds more than 95,000 clones, 88% seen once, with 2% to 3% in the top ten. This specimen consisted of peripheral blood, obtained on day 0 of AZD1222 vaccination. Receptors were obtained from an adult in good health.

The V and J genes are TRBV11-2 and TRBJ2-2; TRBD1 is a possible D gene (5 bases). The CDR3 sequence is 15 residues long. The V and J ends lost 4 bases and 6 bases respectively, with 15 bases between them. CDR1 and CDR2 from the germline V gene are SGHAT and FQNNGV. The CDR3 here is CASSSPDMSAGELFF. CDR3 bases: TGTGCCAGCAGCTCGCCGGACATGTCAGCCGGGGAGCTGTTTTTT.

V usage is TRBV2 and J usage is TRBJ2-7, with D perhaps assigned TRBD1 or TRBD2 (5 bases each). The CDR3 runs 13 residues. Per germline, CDR1 SNHLY and CDR2 FYNNEI. The V end was cut by 9 bases, the J end by 3 bases, with 15 bases between. CDR3 in DNA: TGTGCCAGTTCCGGGACCGGAGGCTACGAGCAGTACTTC. Its protein product is CASSGTGGYEQYF.

The rearrangement joins TRBV10-3 to TRBJ1-2; 8 nucleotides match TRBD1. CDR3 length: 14 amino acids. From germline, CDR1 is ENHRY and CDR2 SYGVKD. V was clipped by 3 bases and J by 2 bases; unmatched bases: 2. The CDR3 region is CAISDQGANYGYTF. The CDR3 coding sequence is TGTGCCATCAGTGATCAGGGGGCGAACTATGGCTACACCTTC.

The rearrangement uses TRBV27 and TRBJ2-1; D may be TRBD2 (5 bases). The CDR3 is made up of 16 amino acids. Trimming left V 3 bases short and J 6 bases short, with 18 bases between. The germline V gene has CDR1 MNHEY and CDR2 SMNVEV (reference sequence). CDR3 sequence reads: CASSFPPGVQRNEQFF. In DNA form, the CDR3 reads TGTGCCAGCAGTTTCCCCCCCGGGGTTCAACGCAATGAGCAGTTCTTC.

This rearrangement joins TRBV4-3 to TRBJ1-5; D perhaps matches TRBD1 (5 bases). CDR1 LGHNA and CDR2 YSLEER come from the germline V gene. Trimming took off 4 bases at V and 3 bases at J, with 13 bases between the two ends. This CDR3 comprises 15 residues. CDR3 sequence reads: CASSPGTALNQPQHF. The CDR3 nucleotides read TGCGCCAGCAGCCCTGGGACGGCTCTCAATCAGCCCCAGCATTTT.

The chain combines TRBV5-1 with TRBJ2-7, with D possibly TRBD1 on 5 matching bases. Germline V gene sequence: CDR1 SGHRS, CDR2 YFSETQ. V was cut by 7 bases and J by 6 bases, with 26 bases left in between. There are 16 residues in the CDR3. The CDR3, as DNA: TGCGCCAGCGCCGACCTGGGCAGGGCAACCTCCAGCGAGCAGTACTTC. The encoded protein is CASADLGRATSSEQYF.

The gene calls are TRBV3-1 (or the pseudogene TRBV3-2) and TRBJ1-4, with D unresolved. The CDR3 extends over 13 amino acids. The germline V gene has CDR1 LGHDT and CDR2 YNNKEL (reference sequence). Trimming cost V 2 bases and J 8 bases, with 9 bases left between them. The CDR3 DNA reads as TGTGCCAGCAGCCAAATGCCAAGCGAAAAACTGTTTTTT. Residues: CASSQMPSEKLFF.

The chain couples TRBV28 to TRBJ2-1, with no clear D. The V end lost 8 bases, the J end lost 5 bases, and 13 bases lay between the germline ends. In germline, CDR1 is MDHEN, CDR2 SYDVKM. The CDR3 extends over 13 amino acids. The CDR3 reads CASANPSNNEQFF. In nucleotides, the CDR3 is TGTGCCAGCGCAAATCCCTCGAACAATGAGCAGTTCTTC.

V and J are TRBV29-1 and TRBJ2-1, with 10 nucleotides matching TRBD1. V lost 6 bases and J lost 10; bases outside the gene matches: 12. The CDR3 is 14 residues long. Germline V gives CDR1 SQVTM, CDR2 ANQGSEA. CDR3: CSVRGDRGSKEQFF. The CDR3 bases are TGCAGCGTAAGGGGGGACAGGGGTTCCAAAGAGCAGTTCTTC.

The chain is built from TRBV28 and TRBJ1-5; D ambiguous. The CDR3 runs 15 residues. V was clipped by 4 bases and J by 0 bases, with 10 bases between them. CDR1 MDHEN and CDR2 SYDVKM come from the germline V gene. The CDR3 reads CASSSDGASNQPQHF. CDR3 bases: TGTGCCAGCAGTTCGGACGGAGCTAGCAATCAGCCCCAGCATTTT.

The J gene is TRBJ2-3, the V gene TRBV18; 10 bases are shared with TRBD1. The CDR3 is 19 amino acids. Germline assignment: CDR1 KGHSH and CDR2 LQKENI. V dropped 4 bases and J dropped 3; count of bases not matched to a gene: 16. The CDR3 DNA sequence: TGTGCCAGCTCACTCCGTCCGGGACAGGGGCTTTTAGGGACAGATACGCAGTATTTT. It is translated as CASSLRPGQGLLGTDTQYF.

V is TRBV27 and J is TRBJ2-7, with D unclear. Trimming took off 0 bases at V and 3 bases at J, with 6 bases between the two ends. CDR1 and CDR2 (germline): MNHEY, SMNVEV (reference sequence). The CDR3 has 13 amino acids. Here the CDR3 DNA reads TGTGCCAGCAGTTTATCGAGATTCTACGAGCAGTACTTC. It is translated as CASSLSRFYEQYF.

V usage is TRBV6-1 and J usage is TRBJ1-2, with D unclear. This CDR3 has 13 amino acids. The germline CDR1 and CDR2 sequences are MNHNS and SASEGT. The V end lost 1 base, the J end lost 6 bases, and 9 bases lay between the germline ends. Here the CDR3 DNA reads TGTGCCAGCAGTGAAGTTGGACGCGATGGCTACACCTTC. Protein sequence: CASSEVGRDGYTF.

The chain uses TRBV9 and TRBJ2-1; TRBD2 matches at 8 bases. This CDR3 contains 15 residues. Germline trimming cut 6 bases from V and 5 bases from J; bases unmatched to any gene: 10. Germline V gene data show CDR1 as SGDLS and CDR2 as YYNGEE. The CDR3 is CASTPGTSLNNEQFF. The CDR3, as DNA: TGTGCCAGCACCCCCGGGACTAGTTTGAACAATGAGCAGTTCTTC. Together with reference TRBV9 and TRBJ2-1, the CDR3 gives the full variable domain: DSGVTQTPKHLITATGQRVTLRCSPRSGDLSVYWYQQSLDQGLQFLIQYYNGEERAKGNILERFSAQQFPDLHSELNLSSLELGDSALYFCASTPGTSLNNEQFFGPGTRLTVL.

This chain connects TRBV18 to TRBJ1-3; TRBD1 matches at 7 bases. This CDR3 is built from 16 residues. Germline values: CDR1 KGHSH, CDR2 LQKENI. V lost 3 bases to trimming and J lost 1 base; unmatched junction nucleotides: 6. CDR3 DNA: TGTGCCAGCTCACCTCAACAGGGGAAATCTGGAAACACCATATATTTT. Translating it yields CASSPQQGKSGNTIYF.

The V call is TRBV14, the J call TRBJ2-1; D unclear. Trimming stripped 4 bases from V and 8 bases from J, with 15 bases between. The CDR3 sequence is 14 residues long. Germline assignment: CDR1 SGHDN and CDR2 FVKESK. The CDR3 spells CASSPQLYSDEQFF. In nucleotides, the CDR3 is TGTGCCAGCAGCCCACAACTATATTCGGATGAGCAGTTCTTC.